One sample yielded the 16 T cell receptor beta chains listed below, sequenced in a study of CD8+CD57+ T cells in acquired aplastic anemia (dated by TCRdb to between 2018 and 2020). Patients chosen for sequencing had shown expansion of CD8+CD57+ cells by flow cytometry. The run used an Illumina HiSeq 2000. Profiling of TCR beta VDJ combinations and CDR3 sequences used genomic DNA as the template. TCRdb reprocessed the public reads (quality trimming at Q25 with fastp, clone calling with MiXCR) and kept in-frame beta chains. Under each unique CDR3 protein, matching rows form one entry showing the most common genes and DNA. Here the sample has around 150,000 distinct CDR3 sequences; 71% occur a single time. 45% to 60% of the sample is in the top ten clones. The sequenced material came from sorted CD4+, CD8+, or CD8+CD57+ T cells (not recorded which) from PBMCs. The source is a human donor with aplastic anemia.

The V gene is TRBV7-2, the J gene TRBJ2-5; 8 nucleotides agree with TRBD2. This CDR3 spans 16 amino acids. The junction had 13 bases not matched to a gene; V was cut back by 5 bases and J by 5 bases. CDR1 SGHTA and CDR2 FQGNSA come from the germline V gene. CDR3 sequence: CASSPPGGRERETQYF. The CDR3 DNA reads as TGTGCCAGCAGCCCTCCGGGGGGGCGGGAACGGGAGACCCAGTACTTC. Complete variable domain (other parts from reference TRBV7-2 and TRBJ2-5): GAGVSQSPSNKVTEKGKDVELRCDPISGHTALYWYRQSLGQGLEFLIYFQGNSAPDKSGLPSDRFSAERTGGSVSTLTIQRTQQEDSAVYLCASSPPGGRERETQYFGPGTRLLVL.

This clonotype was counted between two and nine times. This sequence joins TRBV10-3 and TRBJ2-3; weak D call: TRBD2 (5 bases). Germline CDR1 reads ENHRY; CDR2 reads SYGVKD. Trimming took off 5 bases at V and 6 bases at J, with 15 bases between the two ends. CDR3 length equals 14 residues. The CDR3 sequence: CAISPAETWDTQYF. DNA for the CDR3: TGTGCCATCAGTCCAGCGGAGACCTGGGATACGCAGTATTTT.

Here the CDR3 DNA reads TGTGCCAGCAGCGTAACCAGGGACAGCGCTGGTTTCACCGGGGAGCTGTTTTTT. Translation gives CASSVTRDSAGFTGELFF. This chain uses TRBV9 with TRBJ2-2; 7 positions match TRBD1. Per germline, CDR1 SGDLS and CDR2 YYNGEE. V shed 1 base and J 4 bases; nucleotides not matched to a gene: 13. The CDR3 sequence is 18 residues long.

The chain employs TRBV19 and TRBJ1-2; no firm D call. The V end lost 9 bases, the J end lost 2 bases, and 19 bases lay between the germline ends. Germline values: CDR1 LNHDA, CDR2 SQIVND (reference sequence). There are 15 residues in the CDR3. In nucleotides, the CDR3 is TGTGCCAGCCGACCACCCGTGTACGGCAACTATGGCTACACCTTC. Residues: CASRPPVYGNYGYTF. Using reference TRBV19 and TRBJ1-2 for the parts outside the CDR3, the full variable domain is DGGITQSPKYLFRKEGQNVTLSCEQNLNHDAMYWYRQDPGQGLRLIYYSQIVNDFQKGDIAEGYSVSREKKESFPLTVTSAQKNPTAFYLCASRPPVYGNYGYTFGSGTRLTVV.

This clonotype was counted ten times or more. The chain joins TRBV2 to TRBJ2-5, with 8 nucleotides matching TRBD2. The V gene's germline CDR1 is SNHLY and CDR2 FYNNEI. Losses at the gene ends were 5 bases for V and 4 bases for J; bases not matched to a gene: 9. This CDR3 comprises 15 residues. CDR3 DNA: TGTGCCAGCAGTAGTCCGGGACTAGAGTCAGAGACCCAGTACTTC. It is translated as CASSSPGLESETQYF.

This clonotype was recorded once. V and J are TRBV2 and TRBJ2-7; possible D gene TRBD1, 5 bases. The CDR3 contains 17 residues. Germline assignment: CDR1 SNHLY and CDR2 FYNNEI. V shed 2 bases and J shed 3 bases, with 20 bases lying between them. Here the CDR3 reads CASSERVKQANFYEQYF. DNA of the CDR3: TGTGCCAGCAGTGAACGGGTGAAACAGGCGAACTTCTACGAGCAGTACTTC.

The gene calls are TRBV24-1 and TRBJ2-3; tentatively, D is TRBD1 or TRBD2 (5 bases each). Germline CDR1 reads KGHDR; CDR2 reads SFDVKD. The CDR3 totals 17 residues. The V gene lost 2 bases and the J gene lost 2 bases, with 16 bases spanning the gap. The DNA for the CDR3 is TGTGCCACCAGTGATTCGGTTGGGGGAGCACACACAGATACGCAGTATTTT. Translation: CATSDSVGGAHTDTQYF.

This chain links TRBV7-9 with TRBJ2-3; D is possibly TRBD2 (6 bases). V was clipped by 2 bases and J by 2 bases, with 11 bases between them. The length of the CDR3 is 15 residues. The germline V gene encodes CDR1 SEHNR and CDR2 FQNEAQ (reference sequence). The DNA for the CDR3 is TGTGCCAGCAGCTTACAGGCGGGGAACACAGATACGCAGTATTTT. Protein sequence: CASSLQAGNTDTQYF.

This clonotype was observed at least ten times. The rearrangement uses TRBV10-3 and TRBJ2-5, with D perhaps matching TRBD2 (5 bases). Trimming shortened V by 3 bases and J by 4 bases, and 15 bases separated the two germline ends. This CDR3 is built from 15 residues. Germline CDR1 ENHRY, CDR2 SYGVKD. DNA for the CDR3: TGTGCCATCAGTGAAGGGCCAAGCGGACGAGAGACCCAGTACTTC. Its protein is CAISEGPSGRETQYF.

This clonotype appeared a few times. J is TRBJ2-3 and V is TRBV20-1; D gene uncertain. The V and J ends lost 6 bases and 4 bases respectively, with 17 bases between them. The CDR3 totals 14 residues. CDR1 and CDR2 (germline): DFQATT, SNEGSKA (reference sequence). The CDR3 here is CSASLRAHADTQYF. The CDR3 bases are TGCAGTGCCTCCTTGAGAGCCCACGCAGATACGCAGTATTTT.

This chain links TRBV2 with TRBJ2-4; weak D call: TRBD2 (7 bases). Trimming took off 8 bases at V and 3 bases at J, with 14 bases between the two ends. CDR1 is SNHLY and CDR2 is FYNNEI in the germline V gene. The length of the CDR3 is 14 residues. The CDR3 region is CASLWGGSKNIQYF. Here the CDR3 DNA reads TGTGCCAGCTTGTGGGGGGGCAGCAAAAACATTCAGTACTTC. The whole variable domain, filled in from reference TRBV2 and TRBJ2-4, reads EPEVTQTPSHQVTQMGQEVILRCVPISNHLYFYWYRQILGQKVEFLVSFYNNEISEKSEIFDDQFSVERPDGSNFTLKIRSTKLEDSAMYFCASLWGGSKNIQYFGAGTRLSVL.

This clonotype was recorded only once. The gene calls are TRBV30 and TRBJ2-1; TRBD1 is a possible D gene (6 bases). V was shortened by 5 bases and J by 9 bases, with 11 bases between the two germline ends. Looked up from germline, CDR1 is GTSNPN and CDR2 is SVGIG (reference sequence). This CDR3 comprises 11 residues. The CDR3 reads CAWAGAGEQFF. The DNA of the CDR3 is TGTGCCTGGGCAGGGGCCGGTGAGCAGTTCTTC.

This chain connects TRBV29-1 to TRBJ2-3; TRBD2 matches 9 bases. CDR1 SQVTM and CDR2 ANQGSEA come from the germline V gene. This CDR3 contains 14 residues. V gave up 4 bases and J gave up 1 base; unmatched junction bases: 3. CDR3 amino acids: CSVVAGVGTDTQYF. DNA for the CDR3: TGCAGCGTTGTAGCGGGAGTAGGCACAGATACGCAGTATTTT.

The V call is TRBV20-1, the J call TRBJ2-7, with D perhaps matching TRBD1 or TRBD2 (5 bases each). CDR1 is DFQATT, CDR2 SNEGSKA, per germline (reference sequence). The germline V and J ends were trimmed by 6 bases and 7 bases, with 25 bases remaining between them. This CDR3 comprises 15 residues. The CDR3 DNA reads TGCAGTGCCCTAAACCCCGGGACCGGTTTACCGGAGCAGTACTTC. Encoded protein: CSALNPGTGLPEQYF.

The rearrangement uses TRBV20-1 and TRBJ1-2; D not resolved. CDR1 DFQATT and CDR2 SNEGSKA come from the germline V gene (reference sequence). CDR3 length: 14 amino acids. Trimming took off 0 bases at V and 7 bases at J, with 15 bases between the two ends. The CDR3 here is CSARDSSRRSGYTF. As DNA, the CDR3 is TGCAGTGCTAGAGATAGCAGCAGAAGAAGTGGCTACACCTTC.

The chain links TRBV5-4 to TRBJ2-5; TRBD2 matches at 7 bases. CDR1 is SGHNT, CDR2 YYREEE, per germline (reference sequence). This CDR3 has 15 residues. V gave up 0 bases and J gave up 2 bases; unmatched junction bases: 4. CDR3 nucleotides: TGTGCCAGCAGCTTGGGCGGGAGTGTACAAGAGACCCAGTACTTC. It specifies CASSLGGSVQETQYF.